This T cell receptor (beta chain) was identified in a study of shared clonotypes between healthy human individuals. General observations from the study: Limitation of the genetic and exposure-history diversity represented came from the few donors.

On this clone: Its antigen is not identified.

Germline CDR1 and CDR2: SGHNT and YYREEE (reference sequence). The CDR3 length is 15 residues. V gave up 5 bases and J gave up 7 bases; unmatched junction bases: 14. Profiling relied on immunoSEQ multiplex PCR, and the TCRdb table lists in-frame clones only, not all of them. The repertoire holds more than 900,000 clones, 75% to 80% seen once, with roughly 0.57% in the top ten. The chain employs TRBV5-4 and TRBJ1-2, with TRBD1 matching over 7 bases. The TCR sequence derives from a man between 18 and 29 years old in good health. Some clones in this sample may be carry-over from other donors' samples. Sequenced sample: memory CD4+ T cells from PBMCs. Subset here: CD45RA-negative fraction. The CDR3 sequence: CASSVRGTIEGGYTF. For the CDR3, the DNA is TGTGCCAGCAGTGTCAGGGGGACCATTGAGGGTGGCTACACCTTC.